This T cell receptor (beta chain) was retrieved from a study of blood T cell repertoires in COVID-19. Study-level background: Researchers got acute and convalescent COVID-19 samples from the United States, Italy and Spain. PBMCs, B-cell-depleted T cells, or T cells provided the cDNA or gDNA that made up the material.

Germline V gives CDR1 SGDLS, CDR2 YYNGEE. The V and J ends lost 5 bases and 4 bases, in that order; junction bases with no gene match: 9. CDR3 length: 16 amino acids. As originally analysed: Amplified reference gene primers provided the basis for estimating nucleated cell counts. Sequencing used immunoSEQ multiplex PCR; TCRdb keeps in-frame clones, though not all of them. V, J and clone size are those of that table, while D and trimming were read from the DNA. The sample records approximately 88,000 clones, 80% being singletons. This clone has a count of ten or more. The chain carries TRBV9 and TRBJ2-2; 9 bases fit TRBD2. The TCR originated in a woman aged 80 or over with acute or convalescent COVID-19. The specimen sequenced was peripheral blood. The CDR3 DNA follows: TGTGCCAGCAGGGGGCGGGAGGGCCCGGGCACCGGGGAGCTGTTTTTT. This codes for CASRGREGPGTGELFF.